The rows below give T cell receptor beta chains drawn from one sample of a study of blood T cell repertoires in COVID-19. Sequencing used immunoSEQ multiplex PCR; TCRdb keeps in-frame clones, though not all of them. This table holds about 200,000 clones, 78% found once. The specimen sequenced was peripheral blood. The receptors derive from an elderly woman with active or convalescent COVID-19. Both conserved end residues are part of each CDR3. D genes are given only for firm matches. Clone sizes are given selectively: once, few, many, or a class where the clone is expanded.

cdr3_nt	cdr3_aa	clone_size	d_call	v_call	j_call
TGTGCCAGCAGCTTGATCAGGTCGGGGACAGGGGAAGAGACCCAGTACTTC	CASSLIRSGTGEETQYF	NA	TRBD1	TRBV5-5	TRBJ2-5
TGTGCCTGGACCGGCGGGGGGAATCAGCCCCAGCATTTT	CAWTGGGNQPQHF	NA	NA	TRBV30	TRBJ1-5
TGCGCCAGCAGTGAGTCGGGCCAGCGGGGGGGCGCTGTGGAGACCCAGTACTTC	CASSESGQRGGAVETQYF	NA	TRBD2	TRBV10-2	TRBJ2-5
TGCGCCAGAAAGGGACAGGTACATCAGCCCCAGCATTTT	CARKGQVHQPQHF	NA	TRBD1	TRBV5-1	TRBJ1-5
TGTGCCAGCAGTTTGAGGAGGTTTCGTGGCTACACCTTC	CASSLRRFRGYTF	NA	NA	TRBV12-3/TRBV12-4	TRBJ1-2
TGCGCCAGCAGCCAAGGGGTAGCGGGGGGGCTTACAGATACGCAGTATTTT	CASSQGVAGGLTDTQYF	NA	TRBD2	TRBV4-3	TRBJ2-3
TGTGCCACCAGCAGAGAGGGCAGGGTATGGGAGACCCAGTACTTC	CATSREGRVWETQYF	NA	NA	TRBV15	TRBJ2-5
TGTGCCAGCAGCTTGGAACGGGGGGCCGCCGGGGAGCTGTTTTTT	CASSLERGAAGELFF	NA	NA	TRBV5-4	TRBJ2-2
TGCAGCGTTGGATGGGGACTCGGGGAGCAGTACTTC	CSVGWGLGEQYF	NA	NA	TRBV29-1	TRBJ2-7
TGTGCCAGCAGCCCGGGACAGGCGGATCAGCCCCAGCATTTT	CASSPGQADQPQHF	NA	TRBD1	TRBV7-8	TRBJ1-5
TGTGCCAGCGGAAGAGGCGAGCAGTACTTC	CASGRGEQYF	many	NA	TRBV28	TRBJ2-7
TGTGCCAGCAGGTACAGGGGGCGTAACTATGGCTACACCTTC	CASRYRGRNYGYTF	once	TRBD1	TRBV6-5	TRBJ1-2
TGTGCCAGCAGAACCGGGACAAGTTCCTACAATGAGCAGTTCTTC	CASRTGTSSYNEQFF	NA	NA	TRBV6-5	TRBJ2-1
TGTGCCAGCAGAGCGGGGGCAAGGAGGACAGATACGCAGTATTTT	CASRAGARRTDTQYF	NA	TRBD2	TRBV7-2	TRBJ2-3
TGTGCCAGCAGGGTAGGGACAGGGAGGTATGAGCAGTTCTTC	CASRVGTGRYEQFF	NA	TRBD1	TRBV6-5	TRBJ2-1
TGTGCCAGCACCCTGGGACTAGCGGGGGGGCAAGATACGCAGTATTTT	CASTLGLAGGQDTQYF	NA	TRBD2	TRBV3-1/TRBV3-2	TRBJ2-3
TGTGCCAGCAGTTATGGGACTAGCGGGGGGGCCTACGAGCAGTACTTC	CASSYGTSGGAYEQYF	NA	TRBD2	TRBV6-2/TRBV6-3	TRBJ2-7
TGTGCCAGCAGCGAAGGACTAGCGGGGTCCTACGAGCAGTACTTC	CASSEGLAGSYEQYF	NA	TRBD2	TRBV3-1/TRBV3-2	TRBJ2-7
TGTGCCAGCAGCTGGAGCGGGGCCTACAATGAGCAGTTCTTC	CASSWSGAYNEQFF	NA	TRBD2	TRBV5-5	TRBJ2-1
TGCGCCAGCAGCATTCGGGGGGGGGCCGGGTCCAACACCGGGGAGCTGTTTTTT	CASSIRGGAGSNTGELFF	few	TRBD2	TRBV5-1	TRBJ2-2
TGCGCCAGCAGCTGGGGGGACAGGGGAGGTAATGAAAAACTGTTTTTT	CASSWGDRGGNEKLFF	NA	TRBD1	TRBV5-1	TRBJ1-4
TGTGCCAGCGACAGGGGGCCTGGAAACACCATATATTTT	CASDRGPGNTIYF	NA	TRBD1	TRBV11-2	TRBJ1-3
TGCGCCAGCAGTCCGGGACACCTTAGCAATCAGCCCCAGCATTTT	CASSPGHLSNQPQHF	few	NA	TRBV5-1	TRBJ1-5
TGTGCCAGCAGCTTAGGGCAGGGTATCAACGAGCAGTACTTC	CASSLGQGINEQYF	NA	NA	TRBV7-9	TRBJ2-7
TGTGCCAGCAGCCCAAGGGCTATAGGACAGGGCGATGAAAAACTGTTTTTT	CASSPRAIGQGDEKLFF	NA	TRBD1	TRBV4-2	TRBJ1-4
TGTGCCAGCAGTCAATCTGGAAACACCATATATTTT	CASSQSGNTIYF	NA	NA	TRBV28	TRBJ1-3
TGTGCCAGCAACGGGGACAGGGGGCATTCCGGTGGCTACACCTTC	CASNGDRGHSGGYTF	NA	TRBD1	TRBV7-9	TRBJ1-2
TGTGCCAGCAGTTTGAGGTCCTTGGGCTCCTACGAGCAGTACTTC	CASSLRSLGSYEQYF	NA	NA	TRBV28	TRBJ2-7
TGTGCCAGCAGCATGGGACAGGGGTTGAGGAACACTGAAGCTTTCTTT	CASSMGQGLRNTEAFF	few	TRBD1	TRBV7-8	TRBJ1-1
TGTGCCAGCAGCCCCCGCCTAGCGGAAGAGACCCAGTACTTC	CASSPRLAEETQYF	NA	TRBD2	TRBV11-2	TRBJ2-5
TGTGCCAGCAGCTTAGCACTAGCGGTCTCCTACAATGAGCAGTTCTTC	CASSLALAVSYNEQFF	NA	TRBD2	TRBV7-2	TRBJ2-1
TGTGCCAGCATACAAAGACAGGGGGGAAAGTACTTC	CASIQRQGGKYF	NA	TRBD1	TRBV2	TRBJ2-4